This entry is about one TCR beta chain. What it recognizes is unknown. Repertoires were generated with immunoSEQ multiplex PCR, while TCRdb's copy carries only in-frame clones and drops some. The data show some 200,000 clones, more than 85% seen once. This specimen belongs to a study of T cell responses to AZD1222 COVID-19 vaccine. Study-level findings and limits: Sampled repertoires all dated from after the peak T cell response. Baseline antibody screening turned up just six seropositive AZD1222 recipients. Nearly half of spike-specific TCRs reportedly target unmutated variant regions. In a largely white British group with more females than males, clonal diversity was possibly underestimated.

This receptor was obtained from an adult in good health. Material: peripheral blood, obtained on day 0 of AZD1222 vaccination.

The CDR3 DNA reads as TGTGCCAGTTCCGCGGACAGGGGCACTGAAGCTTTCTTT. Translated: CASSADRGTEAFF. The V gene is TRBV19, the J gene TRBJ1-1; 9 bases match TRBD1. Trimming cost V 8 bases and J 4 bases; bases outside gene matches: 5. This CDR3 contains 13 residues. Germline V gives CDR1 LNHDA, CDR2 SQIVND (reference sequence).